This T cell receptor beta chain is drawn from a study of cytomegalovirus exposure and HLA in healthy donors. Germline values: CDR1 MNHEY, CDR2 SVGAGI. The V end was cut by 6 bases, the J end by 0 bases, with 11 bases between. There are 14 residues in the CDR3. PCR involved 60 Vbeta and 13 Jbeta primers. The repertoire was sequenced with immunoSEQ multiplex PCR; TCRdb's copy has only in-frame clones and lacks some. The table records 140,000 or so clones, approximately 91% of them present only once. This TCR was recovered from a woman aged 35 to 49 in good health and CMV-seronegative. Sequencing was carried out using PBMCs. The chain couples TRBV6-5 to TRBJ1-1; TRBD1 might be the D (5 bases). The DNA for the CDR3 is TGTGCCAGCAGGCCCATGGGGCTGAACACTGAAGCTTTCTTT. Translated: CASRPMGLNTEAFF.